This TCR beta chain is from a study of cytomegalovirus exposure and HLA in healthy donors (dated 2017 in TCRdb). About the study as a whole: According to a later analysis, one platform produced both the 120 validation repertoires and the roughly 650 repertoires of the first cohort. The study aimed to test whether cataloging public T cell receptors could reveal signatures of past pathogen exposure. Along with the roughly 710-subject first cohort, a separate validation cohort of over a hundred different subjects was used. To predict cytomegalovirus infection status, the study brought together high-throughput TCR immunosequencing, statistical association of individual TCRs with disease status, and machine learning.

This clone was detected once. The specificity of this receptor is unknown. Per-base quality was not reported, and no clone a single base away is much larger than it. On the study overall, not on this receptor specifically: The validation cohort had no HLA typing available for a later analysis, so co-occurrence within that cohort was assessed over all 130 or so repertoires. Across donors, most TCR sequences were observed very rarely, whereas some public TCRs were present in many individuals. It was suggested by the authors that the approach could potentially be generalized to other disease states and immunological phenotypes. Of the cluster scores, roughly 95% were above 0 in a later analysis, which found that TCRs clustered in the first cohort also tended to co-occur in the roughly 130 validation repertoires. In both the original and validation cohorts, the classifier was reported to diagnose cytomegalovirus status with high specificity and sensitivity. A few of the identified cytomegalovirus-associated TCR beta chains were confirmed in vitro to be specific for cytomegalovirus antigens. The study gave a list of under 200 TCR beta chains associated with cytomegalovirus.

Receptors were amplified or captured by the immunoSEQ multiplex PCR assay. Turning to the authors' computational methods: A statistical classification framework was built for diagnosing cytomegalovirus status from the catalog of TCR beta chain sequences. Held by TCRdb, this immuneACCESS table contains in-frame sequences only and omits some clones. Under half of the omission traces to an unresolved V gene where checked; the cause of the rest is unknown. The V and J calls and clone size come from that table; D and trimming were worked out from the DNA. This sample gives 98,000 or so clones in total; about 85% of them show up just once. Of the sample, about 2.9% is held by the ten largest clones. The donors were included in the validation cohort of over a hundred subjects, a group kept apart from the 666-subject first cohort. As encoded in the germline V gene, CDR1 is MGHRA while CDR2 is YSYEKL. Trimming leaves V shorter by 2 bases and J shorter by 0 bases, with the junction holding 3 bases beyond the gene matches. The CDR3 measures 15 amino acids from cysteine to phenylalanine. Left in the record is the CDR3 DNA by itself, 45 bases read in frame from the first base.

The receptor's source is a young woman in good health and CMV-seronegative. This chain is built from TRBV4-1 and TRBJ1-2, with 7 bases matching TRBD1. The sequenced sample was PBMCs. The base sequence is TGCGCCAGCAGCCAACGGGACAGCTCTAACTATGGCTACACCTTC. It encodes CASSQRDSSNYGYTF.